Included here is one TCR beta chain sequence, with context. CDR1 MNHEY and CDR2 SMNVEV come from the germline V gene (reference sequence). With 2 bases removed from V and 4 bases from J, the gap between germline ends came to 14 bases. This CDR3 comprises 15 residues. The data were produced by immunoSEQ multiplex PCR, yet TCRdb's version contains in-frame clones alone and is incomplete. Seen here are roughly 90,000 clones, around 90% observed once, and the top ten hold 1.5% to 2%. This entry comes from a study of T cell changes during pregnancy in multiple sclerosis. This clonotype was obtained from a female donor in good health, enrolled as a control in a pregnancy study. The rearrangement joins TRBV27 to TRBJ1-1; D remains unclear. The sample here was peripheral blood, taken in the first trimester of pregnancy. The CDR3: CASSLGHPGGTEAFF. The CDR3 DNA sequence: TGTGCCAGCAGTTTAGGCCACCCGGGAGGCACTGAAGCTTTCTTT.